The sequence of this T cell receptor beta chain was determined in a study of a mutant IDH1 vaccine in newly diagnosed glioma. Looking at the study overall: The start of vaccination came 4-6 weeks after radiotherapy alone, or with temozolomide cycles. V12 occurred at week 35 and V13 at week 47. Overall study findings and caveats: Top-clonotype changes in peripheral T cells seemed unrelated to pseudoprogression.

Time point described: week 47, end of study. The vaccine gave 300 ug of a 20-mer mutant IDH1 peptide subcutaneously per dose. Repertoires were generated with immunoSEQ multiplex PCR, while TCRdb's copy carries only in-frame clones and drops some. The sample includes around 50,000 clones, roughly 83% seen only once; the top ten take about 4.3%. In regard to this clone: Its antigen is not known.

Looked up from germline, CDR1 is SGHAT and CDR2 is FQDESV (reference sequence). V lost 6 bases to trimming and J lost 6 bases; unmatched junction nucleotides: 3. This CDR3 is built from 13 residues. The receptor comes from a woman aged 25 to 45 with glioma. Some clones in this sample may be carry-over from other donors' samples. Sequenced material: PBMCs, taken from a glioma patient whose treatment included an IDH1 peptide vaccine. The chain recombines TRBV11-1 with TRBJ2-3; TRBD2 agrees at 10 bases. The CDR3 DNA sequence: TGTGCCAGCAGACTAGCGGGACGCGATACGCAGTATTTT. Translating it yields CASRLAGRDTQYF.